The next 19 T cell receptor beta chains were all read from a single sample in a study of T cells expressing NK-cell markers. TCRdb reprocessed the 5' RACE reads and keeps a single row for each CDR3 protein, giving no DNA. The sample totals some 450,000 distinct CDR3 sequences. Sequenced: blood T cells: a sorted CD56 or NKG2C T cell subset, CD4+ or CD8+ T cells, or bulk PBMC T cells (not recorded which). The receptors originated from a woman between 18 and 70 years old in good health.

The V call is TRBV11-2, the J call TRBJ2-1; TCRdb indicates TRBD2, and absent DNA this call remains unverified. In germline, CDR1 is SGHAT, CDR2 FQNNGV. The CDR3 runs 16 residues. The CDR3 sequence: CASSLGGTVSYNEQFF.

The chain employs TRBV5-1 and TRBJ2-3; TCRdb lists TRBD2, though no DNA is available to test this call. Germline V lookup: CDR1 SGHRS, CDR2 YFSETQ. The CDR3 has 15 residues. The CDR3 here is CASSPVAGGRDTQYF.

This chain links TRBV24-1 with TRBJ2-5. Per germline, CDR1 KGHDR and CDR2 SFDVKD. This CDR3 region has 13 residues. CDR3 in amino acids: CATSVNSGETQYF.

The rearrangement uses TRBV5-1 and TRBJ2-7; TCRdb proposes TRBD1, but this gene call is untestable without DNA. Germline lookup yields CDR1 SGHRS and CDR2 YFSETQ. This CDR3 comprises 13 residues. Here the CDR3 reads CASRPPGIDEQYF.

This rearrangement joins TRBV20-1 to TRBJ2-5; TCRdb proposes TRBD1, but this gene call is untestable without DNA. Per the germline V gene, CDR1 is DFQATT and CDR2 is SNEGSKA (reference sequence). This CDR3 spans 12 amino acids. CDR3 loop: CSALEGAETQYF.

This chain uses TRBV6-5 with TRBJ1-1. The CDR3 contains 13 residues. Germline CDR1 MNHEY, CDR2 SVGAGI. CDR3 sequence: CASSFEFWAEAFF.

V is TRBV20-1 and J is TRBJ2-1. Per the germline V gene, CDR1 is DFQATT and CDR2 is SNEGSKA (reference sequence). This CDR3 contains 15 residues. CDR3 sequence: CSARDRRGPYNEQFF.

CDR3 region: CASSGRSGGDTEAFF. This chain connects TRBV19 to TRBJ1-1. The germline CDR1 and CDR2 sequences are LNHDA and SQIVND (reference sequence). The CDR3 has 15 amino acids.

The chain couples TRBV12-3 or TRBV12-4 to TRBJ1-3; the TCRdb D gene call, TRBD1, has no DNA to confirm it. The CDR3 sequence is 15 residues long. CDR3 sequence reads: CASSAPGSSGNTIYF.

This rearrangement joins TRBV11-1 to TRBJ2-5; the D call of TRBD2 rests on TCRdb alone, since no DNA is present to check it. Germline V CDR1 and CDR2: SGHAT, FQDESV (reference sequence). There are 19 residues in the CDR3. The CDR3 spells CASSLSSGTSGRAGETQYF.

The chain links TRBV12-3 or TRBV12-4 to TRBJ2-3; TCRdb lists TRBD2, though no DNA is available to test this call. The CDR3 length is 12 residues. The CDR3 loop reads CASREAADTQYF.

V and J are TRBV6-1 and TRBJ2-7; with no DNA, the TCRdb D assignment of TRBD2 cannot be verified. This CDR3 contains 15 residues. Germline loops: CDR1 MNHNS, CDR2 SASEGT. CDR3 amino acids: CASRTTGTALYEQYF.

The gene calls are TRBV6-5 and TRBJ2-1; TCRdb's D call of TRBD1 is untestable without DNA. The germline gives CDR1 MNHEY, CDR2 SVGAGI. The CDR3 is made up of 17 amino acids. CDR3 sequence: CASSFNLGARTYNEQFF.

The rearrangement links TRBV6-1 to TRBJ1-1; TCRdb's D call of TRBD1 is untestable without DNA. Germline V gene sequence: CDR1 MNHNS, CDR2 SASEGT. CDR3 length equals 13 residues. This CDR3 is CASSVHRGTEAFF.

The chain uses TRBV11-1 and TRBJ2-7. Germline CDR1 is SGHAT and CDR2 is FQDESV (reference sequence). The length of the CDR3 is 14 residues. This CDR3 is CASSALGDPYEQYF.

This rearrangement joins TRBV27 to TRBJ2-7; TCRdb designates TRBD1, a call that cannot be tested without DNA. This CDR3 region has 14 residues. CDR1 and CDR2 (germline): MNHEY, SMNVEV (reference sequence). The CDR3: CASTPWASSYEQYF.

The chain links TRBV20-1 to TRBJ2-3; absent DNA, TCRdb's TRBD1 call cannot be checked. In germline, CDR1 is DFQATT, CDR2 SNEGSKA (reference sequence). CDR3 size: 13 residues. Here the CDR3 reads CSASVDPSDTQYF.

The V call is TRBV12-3 or TRBV12-4, the J call TRBJ2-3. The CDR3 has 12 residues. The CDR3 sequence: CASSFATDTQYF.

The rearrangement uses TRBV18 and TRBJ2-5; TCRdb names TRBD1, which stays unverified in the absence of DNA. Germline-derived CDR1 and CDR2 are KGHSH and LQKENI. The CDR3 spans 17 residues. The CDR3 reads CASSPPRGQTNEETQYF.